These 14 T cell receptor beta chains share one sample of origin, sequenced in a study of cytomegalovirus exposure and HLA in healthy donors. Primers: 60 Vbeta forward and 13 Jbeta reverse. Generated by immunoSEQ multiplex PCR, the TCRdb table keeps only in-frame clones and is missing some. Reported are about 150,000 clones; the ten largest clones contain 1.5% to 2%. The sample comprised PBMCs. The receptors here all came from a woman aged 50 to 65 in good health and CMV-seronegative.

The gene calls are TRBV15 and TRBJ2-5; D not resolved. The CDR3 loop spans 15 amino acids. Germline V gives CDR1 LNHNV, CDR2 YYDKDF (reference sequence). Trimming stripped 0 bases from V and 1 base from J, with 9 bases between. This chain's CDR3 is CATSRDRAVQETQYF. Written as DNA, the CDR3 is TGTGCCACCAGCAGAGATCGCGCGGTCCAAGAGACCCAGTACTTC.

The rearrangement joins TRBV9 to TRBJ2-2; D gene uncertain. The CDR3 is 13 residues long. Germline-derived CDR1 and CDR2 are SGDLS and YYNGEE. V lost 0 bases to trimming and J lost 4 bases, with 4 bases between them. Written as DNA, the CDR3 is TGTGCCAGCAGCGTAGCCCTCACCGGGGAGCTGTTTTTT. Its translation: CASSVALTGELFF.

The chain joins TRBV7-3 to TRBJ2-7; 9 positions match TRBD2. The germline V gene encodes CDR1 SGHTA and CDR2 FQGTGA. The CDR3 sequence is 15 residues long. The ends lost 4 bases at V and 5 bases at J; junction bases unmatched: 9. The DNA for the CDR3 is TGTGCCAGCAGCTCCGCGGGGGGGAGCGGAAACGAGCAGTACTTC. It translates to CASSSAGGSGNEQYF.

The gene calls are TRBV19 and TRBJ2-1; D is undetermined. V was cut by 1 base and J by 7 bases, with 8 bases left in between. This CDR3 contains 13 residues. CDR1 is LNHDA, CDR2 SQIVND, per germline (reference sequence). DNA of the CDR3: TGTGCCAGTAGTATAGCCGCGGCTAATGAGCAGTTCTTC. It is translated as CASSIAAANEQFF. Looking up the rest from reference TRBV19 and TRBJ2-1 gives the full variable domain: DGGITQSPKYLFRKEGQNVTLSCEQNLNHDAMYWYRQDPGQGLRLIYYSQIVNDFQKGDIAEGYSVSREKKESFPLTVTSAQKNPTAFYLCASSIAAANEQFFGPGTRLTVL.

The rearrangement uses TRBV19 and TRBJ2-6; D unclear. V was pared by 7 bases and J by 0 bases, with 10 bases between. Germline values: CDR1 LNHDA, CDR2 SQIVND (reference sequence). The CDR3 runs 15 residues. In DNA form, the CDR3 reads TGTGCCAGTACACCCCTAATCTCTGGGGCCAACGTCCTGACTTTC. It codes for CASTPLISGANVLTF.

V gene TRBV11-3 combines with J gene TRBJ2-2, with 8 bases identical to TRBD2. From germline, CDR1 is SGHNT and CDR2 YENEEA. The CDR3 spans 15 residues. V was clipped by 6 bases and J by 4 bases; unmatched bases: 7. The CDR3 region has the DNA TGTGCCAGCAGTCCCTCGGGGGGGCCCACCGGGGAGCTGTTTTTT. As protein: CASSPSGGPTGELFF.

The chain couples TRBV30 to TRBJ1-4; the D gene is possibly TRBD1 (5 bases). The V end lost 8 bases, the J end lost 6 bases, and 13 bases lay between the germline ends. This CDR3 is built from 12 residues. The germline V gene has CDR1 GTSNPN and CDR2 SVGIG (reference sequence). The CDR3 DNA is TGTGCCGGGACGGGGAGTGATGAAAAACTGTTTTTT. Its protein product is CAGTGSDEKLFF.

Remarks on this clone: The sample has other DNA sequences that encode this CDR3 too. V gene TRBV19 combines with J gene TRBJ1-2; 7 nucleotides align to TRBD1. The V segment lost 5 bases and the J segment 3 bases; nucleotides outside the gene matches: 3. There are 13 residues in the CDR3. Germline V gene data show CDR1 as LNHDA and CDR2 as SQIVND (reference sequence). As DNA, the CDR3 is TGTGCCAGTAGTGATACAGGGGACTATGGCTACACCTTC. The encoded protein is CASSDTGDYGYTF.

This chain connects TRBV30 to TRBJ2-5; TRBD2 is a possible D gene (6 bases). The CDR3 contains 13 residues. V lost 7 bases and J 4 bases, leaving 16 bases between the germline ends. CDR1 GTSNPN and CDR2 SVGIG come from the germline V gene (reference sequence). The CDR3 DNA sequence: TGTGCCTCCTTAGGAGGGGACGGAGAGACCCAGTACTTC. It encodes CASLGGDGETQYF.

For the CDR3, the DNA is TGCGCCAGCAGCCTCGAGCGTAGCGGGAGATTGGAGACCCAGTACTTC. Its protein product is CASSLERSGRLETQYF. The rearrangement joins TRBV5-1 to TRBJ2-5, with 9 bases fitting TRBD2. The CDR3 has 16 amino acids. Germline CDR1 reads SGHRS; CDR2 reads YFSETQ. The V and J ends lost 4 bases and 5 bases, in that order; junction bases with no gene match: 12.

The chain carries TRBV15 and TRBJ2-7, with 8 positions matching TRBD1. V lost 4 bases to trimming and J lost 7 bases; unmatched junction nucleotides: 9. The CDR3 runs 14 residues. Germline V gives CDR1 LNHNV, CDR2 YYDKDF (reference sequence). The CDR3 nucleotides are TGTGCCACCAGCAACCGACAGGGGAGAGGGGAGCAGTACTTC. As protein: CATSNRQGRGEQYF. Full variable domain (outside the CDR3, taken from reference TRBV15 and TRBJ2-7): DAMVIQNPRYQVTQFGKPVTLSCSQTLNHNVMYWYQQKSSQAPKLLFHYYDKDFNNEADTPDNFQSRRPNTSFCFLDIRSPGLGDTAMYLCATSNRQGRGEQYFGPGTRLTVT.

The rearrangement joins TRBV6-1 to TRBJ2-3; TRBD2 agrees at 10 bases. The CDR3 loop spans 16 amino acids. With V trimmed by 4 bases and J by 4 bases, 8 bases remained unmatched. The V gene's germline CDR1 is MNHNS and CDR2 SASEGT. CDR3 in amino acids: CASSGGLAAYPDTQYF. The CDR3 coding sequence is TGTGCCAGCAGTGGCGGACTAGCGGCTTATCCAGATACGCAGTATTTT.

The chain employs TRBV18 and TRBJ2-7; tentative D call: TRBD1 (5 bases). The germline gives CDR1 KGHSH, CDR2 LQKENI. The CDR3 extends over 15 amino acids. Between the trimmed V and J ends, which lost 3 bases and 3 bases, there was a span of 15 bases. CDR3: CASSPLPGKGYEQYF. As DNA, the CDR3 is TGTGCCAGCTCACCCCTTCCAGGGAAGGGCTACGAGCAGTACTTC.

V and J are TRBV9 and TRBJ2-7; TRBD1 aligns across 8 bases. This CDR3 region has 17 residues. J was trimmed by 5 bases and V by 2 bases; bases with no gene match: 15. Germline V gene sequence: CDR1 SGDLS, CDR2 YYNGEE. The CDR3 bases are TGTGCCAGCAGCGTTACAACGAGGACAGGGAGTAGCAACGAGCAGTACTTC. Amino acids: CASSVTTRTGSSNEQYF.